This is a list of T cell receptor beta chains from one sample in a study of T cells in localized non-small cell lung cancer. TCRdb's table, derived via immunoSEQ multiplex PCR, lists solely in-frame clones and lacks some. Here the sample spans roughly 9,900 clones, about 91% being singletons. The sample was peripheral blood, taken before any cancer treatment. The receptors come from a woman aged 35-75 years with stage I squamous cell lung carcinoma. Each CDR3 is given with its conserved first and last residue. D genes are given only for firm matches. Only some rows state a clone size, as once, few, many or a class for expanded clones.

TRBV11-2,.,.,TRBJ1-1,CASSLGRGTEAFF,TGTGCCAGCAGCTTAGGCAGGGGTACTGAAGCTTTCTTT
TRBV7-9,.,.,TRBJ1-4,CASSLAFGGTTNEKLFF,TGTGCCAGCAGCTTAGCTTTCGGCGGAACAACTAATGAAAAACTGTTTTTT
TRBV25-1,.,.,TRBJ1-2,CASSDLDGNYGYTF,TGTGCCAGCAGTGATCTCGACGGTAACTATGGCTACACCTTC
TRBV5-1,.,.,TRBJ1-6,CASKGGIQESYNSPLHF,TGCGCCAGCAAGGGCGGGATCCAAGAATCCTATAATTCACCCCTCCACTTT
TRBV19,.,.,TRBJ1-5,CASSISPGADQPQHF,TGTGCCAGTAGTATTTCCCCCGGGGCAGATCAGCCCCAGCATTTT
TRBV5-1,TRBD2,.,TRBJ2-1,CASSPRLAGINEQFF,TGCGCCAGCAGCCCTCGACTAGCGGGGATTAATGAGCAGTTCTTC
TRBV5-4,TRBD1,.,TRBJ1-2,CASSAGQGPSGGYTF,TGTGCCAGCAGCGCAGGACAGGGGCCTTCGGGTGGCTACACCTTC
TRBV29-1,.,.,TRBJ1-4,CSVARKDGKLFF,TGCAGCGTTGCGAGAAAGGATGGAAAACTGTTTTTT
TRBV27,TRBD1,.,TRBJ2-1,CASRGSGQGYEQFF,TGTGCCAGCAGGGGGTCGGGACAGGGATATGAGCAGTTCTTC
TRBV6-5,.,.,TRBJ2-2,CASSYGLVRRGELFF,TGTGCCAGCAGTTACGGGCTAGTGCGACGGGGGGAGCTGTTTTTT
TRBV30,.,.,TRBJ1-1,CAFGGVNTEAFF,TGTGCCTTTGGGGGGGTGAACACTGAAGCTTTCTTT
TRBV11-3,TRBD1,.,TRBJ2-7,CASSLEPGTGKDF,TGTGCCAGCAGCTTAGAACCTGGGACAGGGAAGGACTTC
TRBV6-5,TRBD1,.,TRBJ2-7,CATQDRFTYEQYF,TGTGCCACCCAGGACAGGTTTACCTACGAGCAGTACTTC
TRBV7-9,.,.,TRBJ1-4,CASGPLGEKLFF,TGTGCCTCCGGGCCCTTGGGTGAAAAACTGTTTTTT
TRBV30,.,.,TRBJ1-2,CAWSGTRLYGYTF,TGTGCCTGGAGCGGGACACGGCTCTATGGCTACACCTTC
TRBV9,.,once,TRBJ1-6,CASSVEGLNNSPLHF,TGTGCCAGCAGCGTAGAAGGGCTCAATAATTCACCCCTCCACTTT
TRBV21-1,.,.,TRBJ1-2,CARIHRDQDYGYTF,TGTGCCAGAATTCACAGGGATCAGGACTATGGCTACACCTTC
TRBV7-8,.,.,TRBJ2-3,CASSLVAGPSSTDTQYF,TGTGCCAGCAGCTTAGTGGCGGGGCCCTCTAGCACAGATACGCAGTATTTT
TRBV2,.,.,TRBJ2-2,CASSGAPFTGELFF,TGTGCCAGCAGTGGGGCTCCCTTCACCGGGGAGCTGTTTTTT
TRBV5-4,.,.,TRBJ1-6,CASSLDLSVGNSPLHF,TGTGCCAGCAGCTTGGATTTATCGGTTGGAAATTCACCCCTCCACTTT
TRBV7-8,TRBD1,.,TRBJ1-2,CASSSSTGGDGYTF,TGTGCCAGCAGCTCCTCGACAGGGGGTGATGGCTACACCTTC
TRBV9,.,.,TRBJ2-3,CASSVATTSTDTQYF,TGTGCCAGCAGCGTAGCTACAACCAGCACAGATACGCAGTATTTT
TRBV30,TRBD1,.,TRBJ1-2,CAWRVHGTGSNGYTF,TGTGCCTGGAGGGTACACGGGACAGGGTCAAATGGCTACACCTTC
TRBV19,.,.,TRBJ1-6,CASGDPTGSPLHF,TGTGCCAGTGGAGACCCTACTGGTTCACCCCTCCACTTT
TRBV5-1,TRBD1,.,TRBJ2-5,CASSLGRQGLLQETQYF,TGCGCCAGCAGCTTGGGACGACAGGGCCTCCTTCAAGAGACCCAGTACTTC
TRBV2,TRBD2,.,TRBJ2-5,CASRRGAQETQYF,TGTGCCAGCAGGCGGGGGGCACAAGAGACCCAGTACTTC
TRBV29-1,TRBD1,.,TRBJ1-1,CSTTGALTEAFF,TGCAGCACGACAGGGGCACTCACTGAAGCTTTCTTT
TRBV11-2,TRBD1,.,TRBJ2-7,CASSLGDWGQGTYEQYF,TGTGCCAGCAGCTTAGGGGATTGGGGACAGGGCACCTACGAGCAGTACTTC
TRBV5-1,TRBD1,.,TRBJ1-6,CASSLAGTGNSPLHF,TGCGCCAGCAGCTTGGCCGGGACAGGAAATTCACCCCTCCACTTT
TRBV29-1,.,.,TRBJ1-2,CSVESFRAYGYTF,TGCAGCGTTGAATCCTTTAGGGCCTATGGCTACACCTTC
TRBV7-2,.,.,TRBJ2-3,CASSLAVRDTDTQYF,TGTGCCAGCAGCTTAGCGGTCCGGGACACAGATACGCAGTATTTT
TRBV7-9,.,.,TRBJ1-2,CASSSSFGYTF,TGTGCCAGCAGTTCAAGTTTTGGCTACACCTTC
TRBV30,.,once,TRBJ2-3,CAWNFGSRTDTQYF,TGTGCCTGGAATTTTGGCAGCCGCACAGATACGCAGTATTTT
TRBV4-1,.,.,TRBJ2-4,CASSRGGTLAKNIQYF,TGCGCCAGCAGCCGGGGGGGGACACTAGCCAAAAACATTCAGTACTTC
TRBV19,TRBD1,.,TRBJ1-5,CASSPQGGDQPQHF,TGTGCCAGTAGTCCCCAGGGGGGGGATCAGCCCCAGCATTTT
TRBV27,TRBD1,.,TRBJ1-1,CASAHWDSLNTEAFF,TGTGCCAGCGCCCATTGGGACAGCTTGAACACTGAAGCTTTCTTT
TRBV7-2,TRBD1,.,TRBJ2-5,CASSPRDRGLETQYF,TGTGCCAGCAGCCCTAGGGACAGGGGGTTGGAGACCCAGTACTTC
TRBV25-1,.,few,TRBJ1-6,CASNRGLGNSPLHF,TGTGCCAGCAACCGGGGCTTGGGGAATTCACCCCTCCACTTT
TRBV19,.,.,TRBJ1-1,CASSPPLRQVNTEAFF,TGTGCCAGTAGTCCCCCCCTGCGGCAGGTTAATACCGAAGCTTTCTTT
TRBV29-1,TRBD2,.,TRBJ2-3,CSVAGGFTDTQYF,TGCAGCGTTGCGGGGGGGTTCACAGATACGCAGTATTTT
TRBV29-1,.,.,TRBJ1-1,CSVEPLDTEAFF,TGCAGCGTCGAGCCCCTTGACACTGAAGCTTTCTTT
TRBV2,.,.,TRBJ1-1,CASGRAEGTEAFF,TGTGCCAGCGGACGGGCTGAGGGCACTGAAGCTTTCTTT
TRBV4-3,.,.,TRBJ1-2,CASSQDPGRLGGYTF,TGCGCCAGCAGCCAAGATCCAGGGAGGCTGGGTGGCTACACCTTC
TRBV7-3,.,.,TRBJ2-3,CASSLDPGGGLKQYF,TGTGCCAGCAGCTTAGATCCCGGGGGAGGTCTTAAGCAGTATTTT
TRBV4-1,.,.,TRBJ1-1,CASSQVQGITEAFF,TGCGCCAGCAGCCAAGTTCAGGGGATCACTGAAGCTTTCTTT